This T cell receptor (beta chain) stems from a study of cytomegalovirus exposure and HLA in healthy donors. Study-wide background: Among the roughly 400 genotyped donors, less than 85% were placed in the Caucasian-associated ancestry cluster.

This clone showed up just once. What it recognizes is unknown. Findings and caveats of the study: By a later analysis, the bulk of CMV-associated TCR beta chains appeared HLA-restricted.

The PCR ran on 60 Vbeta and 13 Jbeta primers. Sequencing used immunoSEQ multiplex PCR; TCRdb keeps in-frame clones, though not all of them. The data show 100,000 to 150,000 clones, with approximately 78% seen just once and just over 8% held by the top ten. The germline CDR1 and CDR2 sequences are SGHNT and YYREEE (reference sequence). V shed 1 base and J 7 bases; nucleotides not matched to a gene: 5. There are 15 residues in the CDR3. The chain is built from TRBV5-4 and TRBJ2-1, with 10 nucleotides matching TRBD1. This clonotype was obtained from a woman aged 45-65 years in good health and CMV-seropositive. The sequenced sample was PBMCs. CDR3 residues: CASSLRTGGWNEQFF. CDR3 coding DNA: TGTGCCAGCAGCTTGAGGACAGGGGGTTGGAATGAGCAGTTCTTC. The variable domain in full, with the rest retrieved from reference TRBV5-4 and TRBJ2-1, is ETGVTQSPTHLIKTRGQQVTLRCSSQSGHNTVSWYQQALGQGPQFIFQYYREEENGRGNFPPRFSGLQFPNYSSELNVNALELDDSALYLCASSLRTGGWNEQFFGPGTRLTVL.